This record covers a single T cell receptor beta chain. These data are taken from a study of blood T cell repertoires in COVID-19. Trimming removed 5 bases from V and 0 bases from J, with 13 bases in between. The CDR3 contains 16 residues. Per germline, CDR1 SEHNR and CDR2 FQNEAQ (reference sequence). The protocol was immunoSEQ multiplex PCR, while the TCRdb copy is restricted to in-frame clones and leaves out a portion. This sample has 60,000 to 85,000 clones; 89% occur once, and the top ten carry about 5%. The rearrangement links TRBV7-9 to TRBJ1-4; D call uncertain. This clonotype was obtained from a woman aged 50 to 60 with active COVID-19. The material sequenced was peripheral blood. The CDR3 sequence is CASSGGLSATNEKLFF. Here the CDR3 DNA reads TGTGCCAGCAGCGGAGGGCTGTCTGCAACTAATGAAAAACTGTTTTTT.